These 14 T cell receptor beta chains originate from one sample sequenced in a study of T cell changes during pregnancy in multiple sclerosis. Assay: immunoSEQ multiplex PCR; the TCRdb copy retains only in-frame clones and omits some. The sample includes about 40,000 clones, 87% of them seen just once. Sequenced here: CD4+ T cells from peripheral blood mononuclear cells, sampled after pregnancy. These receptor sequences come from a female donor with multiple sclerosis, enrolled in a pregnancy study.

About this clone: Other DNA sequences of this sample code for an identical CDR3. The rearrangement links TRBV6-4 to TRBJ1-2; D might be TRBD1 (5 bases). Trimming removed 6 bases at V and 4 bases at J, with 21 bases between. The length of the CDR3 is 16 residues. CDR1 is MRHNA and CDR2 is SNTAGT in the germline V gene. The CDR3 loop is CASSQQGYGGIYGYTF. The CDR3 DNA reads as TGTGCCAGCAGCCAGCAGGGTTATGGAGGGATCTATGGCTACACCTTC.

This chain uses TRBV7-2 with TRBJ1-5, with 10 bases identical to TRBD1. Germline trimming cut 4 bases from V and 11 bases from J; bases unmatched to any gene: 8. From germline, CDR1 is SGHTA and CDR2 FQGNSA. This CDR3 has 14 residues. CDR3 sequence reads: CASSSGQGELAQHF. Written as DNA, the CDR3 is TGTGCCAGCAGCTCTGGACAGGGGGAGTTGGCCCAGCATTTT.

The CDR3 DNA sequence: TGTGCCACCGCGACAGTGAACACCGGGGAGCTGTTTTTT. Translation gives CATATVNTGELFF. This rearrangement joins TRBV7-9 to TRBJ2-2, with D perhaps matching TRBD1 (5 bases). Germline assignment: CDR1 SEHNR and CDR2 FQNEAQ (reference sequence). Trimming removed 10 bases from V and 1 base from J, with 10 bases in between. There are 13 residues in the CDR3.

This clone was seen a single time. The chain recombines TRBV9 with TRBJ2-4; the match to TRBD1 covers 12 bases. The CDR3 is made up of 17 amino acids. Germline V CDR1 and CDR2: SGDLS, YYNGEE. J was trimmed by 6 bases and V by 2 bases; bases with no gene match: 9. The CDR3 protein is CASSVGGTGGSRNIQYF. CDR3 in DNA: TGTGCCAGCAGCGTCGGCGGGACAGGGGGCAGTCGAAACATTCAGTACTTC.

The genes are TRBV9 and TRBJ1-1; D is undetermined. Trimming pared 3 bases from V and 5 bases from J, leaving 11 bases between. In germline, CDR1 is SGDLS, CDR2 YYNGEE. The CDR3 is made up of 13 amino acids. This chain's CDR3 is CASSASGWTEAFF. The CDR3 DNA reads TGTGCCAGCAGCGCTTCGGGGTGGACTGAAGCTTTCTTT.

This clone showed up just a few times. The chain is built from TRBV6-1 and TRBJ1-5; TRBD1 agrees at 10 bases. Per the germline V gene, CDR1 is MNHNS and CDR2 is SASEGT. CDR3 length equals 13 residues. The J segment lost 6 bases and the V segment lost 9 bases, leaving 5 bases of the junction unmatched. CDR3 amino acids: CASHRDRGQPQHF. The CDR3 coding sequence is TGTGCCAGTCACCGGGACAGGGGTCAGCCCCAGCATTTT.

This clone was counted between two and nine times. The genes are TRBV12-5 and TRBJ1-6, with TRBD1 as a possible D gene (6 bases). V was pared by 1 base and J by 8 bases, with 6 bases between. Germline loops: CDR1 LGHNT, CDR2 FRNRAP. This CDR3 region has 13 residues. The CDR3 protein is CASGLEGDSPLHF. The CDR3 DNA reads TGTGCTAGTGGTTTGGAGGGGGATTCACCCCTCCACTTT.

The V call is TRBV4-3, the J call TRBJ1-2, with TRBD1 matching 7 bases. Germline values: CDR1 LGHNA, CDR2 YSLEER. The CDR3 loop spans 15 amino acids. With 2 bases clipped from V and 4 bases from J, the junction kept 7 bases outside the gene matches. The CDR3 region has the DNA TGCGCCAGCAGCCAAACAGGGGATGGGGGCTATGGCTACACCTTC. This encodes CASSQTGDGGYGYTF.

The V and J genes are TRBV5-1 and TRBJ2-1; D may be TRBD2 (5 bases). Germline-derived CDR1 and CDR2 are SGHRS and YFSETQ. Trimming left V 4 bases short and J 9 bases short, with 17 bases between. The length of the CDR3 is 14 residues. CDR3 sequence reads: CASSGLSSGSEQFF. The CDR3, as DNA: TGCGCCAGCAGCGGACTTAGTAGTGGCAGTGAGCAGTTCTTC. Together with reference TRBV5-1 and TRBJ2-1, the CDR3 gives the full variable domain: KAGVTQTPRYLIKTRGQQVTLSCSPISGHRSVSWYQQTPGQGLQFLFEYFSETQRNKGNFPGRFSGRQFSNSRSEMNVSTLELGDSALYLCASSGLSSGSEQFFGPGTRLTVL.

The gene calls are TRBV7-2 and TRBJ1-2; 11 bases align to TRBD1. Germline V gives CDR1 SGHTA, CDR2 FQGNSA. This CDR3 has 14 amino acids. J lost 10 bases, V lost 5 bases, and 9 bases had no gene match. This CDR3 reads CASSRTGTGGDYTF. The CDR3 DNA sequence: TGTGCCAGCAGCCGCACCGGGACAGGGGGTGACTACACCTTC.

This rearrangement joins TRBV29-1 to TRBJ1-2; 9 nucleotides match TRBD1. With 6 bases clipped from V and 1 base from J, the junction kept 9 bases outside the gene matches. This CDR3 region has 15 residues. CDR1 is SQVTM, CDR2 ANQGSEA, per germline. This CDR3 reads CSVFPRTGDNYGYTF. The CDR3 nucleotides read TGCAGCGTGTTTCCACGGACAGGGGATAACTATGGCTACACCTTC.

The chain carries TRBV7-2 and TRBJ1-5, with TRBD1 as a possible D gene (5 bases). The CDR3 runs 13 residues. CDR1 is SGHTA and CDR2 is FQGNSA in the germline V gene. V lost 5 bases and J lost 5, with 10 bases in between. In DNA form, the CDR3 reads TGTGCCAGCAGCCGAGACAGTTATCAGCCCCAGCATTTT. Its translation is CASSRDSYQPQHF. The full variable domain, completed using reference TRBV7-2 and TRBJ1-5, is GAGVSQSPSNKVTEKGKDVELRCDPISGHTALYWYRQSLGQGLEFLIYFQGNSAPDKSGLPSDRFSAERTGGSVSTLTIQRTQQEDSAVYLCASSRDSYQPQHFGDGTRLSIL.

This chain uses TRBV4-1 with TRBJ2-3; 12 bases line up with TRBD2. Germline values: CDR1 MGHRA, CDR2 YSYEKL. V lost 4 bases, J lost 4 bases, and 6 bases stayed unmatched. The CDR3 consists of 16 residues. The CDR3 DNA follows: TGCGCCAGCAGCCGGGGACTAGCGGGTTCCCCAGATACGCAGTATTTT. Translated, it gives CASSRGLAGSPDTQYF.

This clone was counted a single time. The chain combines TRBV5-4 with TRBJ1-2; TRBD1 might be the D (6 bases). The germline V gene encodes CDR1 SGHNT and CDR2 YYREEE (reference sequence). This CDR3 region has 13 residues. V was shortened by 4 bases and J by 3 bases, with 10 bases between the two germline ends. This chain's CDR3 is CASSGQWDYGYTF. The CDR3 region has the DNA TGTGCCAGCAGCGGACAGTGGGACTATGGCTACACCTTC.